This T cell receptor beta chain was recovered during a study of regulatory T cells in long-lasting Graves disease. The CDR3 sequence is 15 residues long. Trimming removed 8 bases from V and 3 bases from J, with 19 bases in between. Germline values: CDR1 SGHAT, CDR2 FQNNGV. Investigators prepared the TCR beta libraries by applying iRepertoire HTBI primers and Arm-PCR of CDR3 regions. TCRdb passed the multiplex PCR reads through MiXCR, listing each CDR3 protein once. The profile covers about 500,000 distinct CDR3 sequences, with 15% to 20% appearing a single time and 12% taken by the ten largest. Time point specified: newly diagnosed GD, antithyroid drugs for less than 3 months. PBMC RNA served as the TCR library source. In each case, Graves' disease was diagnosed per American Thyroid Association guidelines. Regarding this clonotype: A much larger clonotype is one base distant, so this may be a read error.

This same sample was also taken into another study, of T cells in Graves' hyperthyroidism and ophthalmopathy.

Source: peripheral blood mononuclear cells (PBMCs), taken at new diagnosis, from a patient treated with antithyroid drugs. The chain uses TRBV11-2 and TRBJ1-1; D gene uncertain. The TCR comes from a man aged 35-49 years with Graves disease. The CDR3 loop is CASSASRIADTEAFF. Here the CDR3 DNA reads TGTGCCAGCTCAGCGAGCCGGATCGCGGACACTGAAGCTTTCTTT.